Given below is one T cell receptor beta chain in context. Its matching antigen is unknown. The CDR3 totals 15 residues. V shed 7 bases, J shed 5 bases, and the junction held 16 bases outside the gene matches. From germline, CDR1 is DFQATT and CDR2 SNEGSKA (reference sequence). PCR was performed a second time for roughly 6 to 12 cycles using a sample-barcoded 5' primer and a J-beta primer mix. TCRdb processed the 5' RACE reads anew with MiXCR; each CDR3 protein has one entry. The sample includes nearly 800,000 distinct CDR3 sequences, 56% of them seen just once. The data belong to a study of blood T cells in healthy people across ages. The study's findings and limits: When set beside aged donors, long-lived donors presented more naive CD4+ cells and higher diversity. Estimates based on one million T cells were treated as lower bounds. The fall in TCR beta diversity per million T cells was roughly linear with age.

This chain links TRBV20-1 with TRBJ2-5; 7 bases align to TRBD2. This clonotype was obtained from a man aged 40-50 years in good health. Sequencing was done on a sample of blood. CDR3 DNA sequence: TGCAGTGTGCTGCGAGGTAGCGGGTCCATGGAGACCCAGTACTTC. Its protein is CSVLRGSGSMETQYF.